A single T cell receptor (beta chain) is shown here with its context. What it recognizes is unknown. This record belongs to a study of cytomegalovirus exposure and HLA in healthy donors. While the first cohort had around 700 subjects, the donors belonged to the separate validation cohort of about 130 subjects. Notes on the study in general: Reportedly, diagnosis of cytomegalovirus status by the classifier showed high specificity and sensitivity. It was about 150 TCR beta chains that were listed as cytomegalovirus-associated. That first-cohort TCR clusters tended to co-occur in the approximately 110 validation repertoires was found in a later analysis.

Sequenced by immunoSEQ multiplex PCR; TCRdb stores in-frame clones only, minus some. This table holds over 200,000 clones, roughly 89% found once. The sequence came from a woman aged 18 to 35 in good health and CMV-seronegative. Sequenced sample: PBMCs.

This CDR3 is CASSPPAGRSYEQYV. DNA of the CDR3: TGCGCCAGCAGCCCCCCGGCGGGGAGGTCCTACGAGCAGTACGTC. V usage is TRBV5-1 and J usage is TRBJ2-7, with D perhaps matching TRBD2 (6 bases). Germline V gives CDR1 SGHRS, CDR2 YFSETQ. The CDR3 runs to 15 residues. Trimming stripped 4 bases from V and 1 base from J, with 15 bases between.